Below are 2 T cell receptor beta chains sequenced from a single sample in a study of Tregs in tolerant kidney transplant recipients (dated by TCRdb to between 2017 and 2020). Libraries came from the immunoSEQ multiplex PCR assay. Imported from immuneACCESS, the table was reduced by TCRdb to in-frame sequences with V and J called. These copies leave out some clones; in studies compared against another copy, an unresolved V gene accounts for under half, and the cause of the remainder is not known. The sample profile shows more than 70,000 clones; 90% to 95% of them were found once. The ten top clones hold more than 1.5% of the sample. The transplants used related donors with nonmyeloablative bone marrow transplantation, and mixed chimerism in the human trials was transient. Source: CD4+ T cells from blood (PBMCs), taken 24 months after the transplant. These receptors were obtained from a human patient who received a combined kidney and bone marrow transplant. Once a transplant has taken place, some T cells may be donor derived.

V usage is TRBV30 and J usage is TRBJ2-5; 11 nucleotides line up with TRBD2. J gave up 5 bases and V 3 bases, and 8 bases lay outside the gene matches. CDR3 length: 15 amino acids. Germline-derived CDR1 and CDR2 are GTSNPN and SVGIG (reference sequence). The CDR3: CAWRKLAGEGETQYF. The CDR3 coding sequence is TGTGCCTGGAGGAAACTAGCGGGAGAGGGTGAGACCCAGTACTTC.

V and J are TRBV5-1 and TRBJ1-2; the match to TRBD1 covers 7 bases. Germline V gene lookup returns CDR1 SGHRS and CDR2 YFSETQ. The CDR3 totals 16 residues. Unmatched junction bases numbered 10, after V lost 0 bases and J lost 5 bases. CDR3 sequence (DNA): TGCGCCAGCAGCTTGGACCTCCGGGCAGGGGGGTATGGCTACACCTTC. This sequence encodes CASSLDLRAGGYGYTF.